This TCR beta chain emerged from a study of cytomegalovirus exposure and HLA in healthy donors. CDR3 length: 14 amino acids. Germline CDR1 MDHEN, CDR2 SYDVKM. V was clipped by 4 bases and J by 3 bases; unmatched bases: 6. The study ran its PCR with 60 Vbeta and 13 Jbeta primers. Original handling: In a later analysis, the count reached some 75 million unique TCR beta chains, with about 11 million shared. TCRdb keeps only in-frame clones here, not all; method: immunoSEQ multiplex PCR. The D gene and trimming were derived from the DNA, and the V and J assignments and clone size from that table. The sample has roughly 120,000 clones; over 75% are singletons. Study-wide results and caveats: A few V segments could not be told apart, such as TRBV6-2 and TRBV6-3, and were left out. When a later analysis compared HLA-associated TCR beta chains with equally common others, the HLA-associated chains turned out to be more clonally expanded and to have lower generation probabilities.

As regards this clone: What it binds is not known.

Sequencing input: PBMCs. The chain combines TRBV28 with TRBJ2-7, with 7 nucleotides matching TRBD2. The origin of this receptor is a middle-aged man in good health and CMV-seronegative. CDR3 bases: TGTGCCAGCAGTTCCGGCGGGAGCCACTACGAGCAGTACTTC. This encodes CASSSGGSHYEQYF.